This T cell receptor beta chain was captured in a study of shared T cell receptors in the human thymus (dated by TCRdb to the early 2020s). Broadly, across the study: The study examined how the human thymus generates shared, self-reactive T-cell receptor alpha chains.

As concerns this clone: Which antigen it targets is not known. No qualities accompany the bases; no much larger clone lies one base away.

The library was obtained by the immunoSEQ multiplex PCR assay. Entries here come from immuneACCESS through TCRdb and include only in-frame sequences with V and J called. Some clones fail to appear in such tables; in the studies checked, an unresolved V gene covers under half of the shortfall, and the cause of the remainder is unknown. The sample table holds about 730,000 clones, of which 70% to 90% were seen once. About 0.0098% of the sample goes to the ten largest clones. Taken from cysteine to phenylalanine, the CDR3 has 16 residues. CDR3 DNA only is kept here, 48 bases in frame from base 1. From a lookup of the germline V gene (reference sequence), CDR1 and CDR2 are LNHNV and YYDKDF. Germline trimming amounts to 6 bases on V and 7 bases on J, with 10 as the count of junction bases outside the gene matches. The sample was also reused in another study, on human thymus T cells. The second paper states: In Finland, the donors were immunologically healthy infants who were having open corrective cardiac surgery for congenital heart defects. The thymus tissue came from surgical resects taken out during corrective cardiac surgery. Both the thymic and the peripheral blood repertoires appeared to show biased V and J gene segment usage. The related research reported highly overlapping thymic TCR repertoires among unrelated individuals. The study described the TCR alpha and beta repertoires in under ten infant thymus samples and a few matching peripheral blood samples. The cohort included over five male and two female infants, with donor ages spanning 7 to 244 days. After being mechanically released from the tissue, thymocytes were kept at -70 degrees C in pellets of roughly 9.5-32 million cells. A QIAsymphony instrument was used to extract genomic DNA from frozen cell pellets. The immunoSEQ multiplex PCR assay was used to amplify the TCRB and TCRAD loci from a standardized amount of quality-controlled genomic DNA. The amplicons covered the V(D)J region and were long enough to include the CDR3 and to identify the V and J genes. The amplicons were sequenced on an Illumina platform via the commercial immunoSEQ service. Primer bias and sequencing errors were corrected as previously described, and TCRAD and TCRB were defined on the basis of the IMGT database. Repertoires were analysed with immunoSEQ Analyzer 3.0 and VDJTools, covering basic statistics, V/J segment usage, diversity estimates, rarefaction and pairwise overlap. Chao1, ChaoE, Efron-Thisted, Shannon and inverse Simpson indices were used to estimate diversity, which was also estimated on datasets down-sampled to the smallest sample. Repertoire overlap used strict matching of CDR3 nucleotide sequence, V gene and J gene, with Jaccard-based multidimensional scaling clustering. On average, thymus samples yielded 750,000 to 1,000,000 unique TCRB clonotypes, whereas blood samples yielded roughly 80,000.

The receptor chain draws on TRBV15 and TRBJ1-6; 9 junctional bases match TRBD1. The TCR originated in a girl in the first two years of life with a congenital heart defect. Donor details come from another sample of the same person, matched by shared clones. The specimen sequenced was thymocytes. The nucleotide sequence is TGTGCCACCAGTAGACGGACAGGGGCAGGGAATTCACCCCTCCACTTT. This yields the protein CATSRRTGAGNSPLHF.